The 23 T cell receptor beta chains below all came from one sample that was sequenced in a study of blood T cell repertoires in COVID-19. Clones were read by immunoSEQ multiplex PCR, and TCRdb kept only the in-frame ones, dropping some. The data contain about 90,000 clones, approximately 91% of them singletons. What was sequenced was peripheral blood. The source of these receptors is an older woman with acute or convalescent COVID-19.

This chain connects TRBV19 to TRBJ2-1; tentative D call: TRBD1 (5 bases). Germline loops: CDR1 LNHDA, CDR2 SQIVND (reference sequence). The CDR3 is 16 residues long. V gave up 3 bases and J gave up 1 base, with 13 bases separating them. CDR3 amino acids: CASSMGLGRSYNEQFF. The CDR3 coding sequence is TGTGCCAGTAGTATGGGGCTAGGTAGGTCCTACAATGAGCAGTTCTTC.

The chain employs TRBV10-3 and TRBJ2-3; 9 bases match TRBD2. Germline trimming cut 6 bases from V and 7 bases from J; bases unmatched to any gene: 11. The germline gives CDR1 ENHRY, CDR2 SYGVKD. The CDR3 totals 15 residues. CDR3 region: CAIRGGPAGGNTQYF. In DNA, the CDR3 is TGTGCCATCAGGGGGGGTCCAGCGGGAGGAAATACGCAGTATTTT.

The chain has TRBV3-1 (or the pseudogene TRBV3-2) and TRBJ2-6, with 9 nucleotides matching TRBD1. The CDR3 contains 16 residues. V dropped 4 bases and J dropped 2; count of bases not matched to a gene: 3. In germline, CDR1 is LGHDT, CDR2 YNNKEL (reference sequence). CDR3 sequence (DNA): TGTGCCAGCAGCCGTACAGGGGGCACTGGGGCCAACGTCCTGACTTTC. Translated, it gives CASSRTGGTGANVLTF.

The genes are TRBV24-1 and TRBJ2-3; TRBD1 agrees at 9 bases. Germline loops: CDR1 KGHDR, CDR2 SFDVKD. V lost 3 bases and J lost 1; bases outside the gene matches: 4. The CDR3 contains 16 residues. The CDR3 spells CATSDHRGRGTDTQYF. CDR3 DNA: TGTGCCACCAGTGATCACAGGGGGCGAGGCACAGATACGCAGTATTTT.

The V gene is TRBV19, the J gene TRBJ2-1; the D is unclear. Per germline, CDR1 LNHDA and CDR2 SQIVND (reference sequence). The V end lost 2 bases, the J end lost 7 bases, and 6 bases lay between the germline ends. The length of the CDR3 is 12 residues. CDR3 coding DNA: TGTGCCAGTAGTATATCGTTTAATGAGCAGTTCTTC. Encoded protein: CASSISFNEQFF.

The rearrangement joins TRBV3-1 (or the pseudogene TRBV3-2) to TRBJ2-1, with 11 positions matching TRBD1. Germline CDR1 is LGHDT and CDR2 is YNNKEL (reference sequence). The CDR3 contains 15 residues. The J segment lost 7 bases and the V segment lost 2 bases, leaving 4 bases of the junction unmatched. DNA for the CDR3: TGTGCCAGCAGCCAATCTGGACAGGGGGCTAATGAGCAGTTCTTC. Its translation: CASSQSGQGANEQFF.

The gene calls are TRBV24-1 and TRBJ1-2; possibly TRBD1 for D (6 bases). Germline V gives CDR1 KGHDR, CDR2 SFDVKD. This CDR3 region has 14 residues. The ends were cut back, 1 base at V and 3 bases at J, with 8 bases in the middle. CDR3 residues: CATSDLGGDYGYTF. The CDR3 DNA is TGTGCCACCAGTGATTTAGGGGGAGACTATGGCTACACCTTC.

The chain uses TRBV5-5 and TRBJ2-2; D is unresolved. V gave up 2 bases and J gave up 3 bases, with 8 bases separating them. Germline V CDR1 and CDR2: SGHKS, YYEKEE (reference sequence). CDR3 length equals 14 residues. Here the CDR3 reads CASSFGPYTGELFF. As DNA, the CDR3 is TGTGCCAGCAGCTTTGGCCCATACACCGGGGAGCTGTTTTTT.

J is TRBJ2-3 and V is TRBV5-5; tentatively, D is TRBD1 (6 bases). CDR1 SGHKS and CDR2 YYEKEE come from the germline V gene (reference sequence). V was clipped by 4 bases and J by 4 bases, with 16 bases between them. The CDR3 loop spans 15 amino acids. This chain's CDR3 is CASSPGWGQADTQYF. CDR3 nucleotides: TGTGCCAGCAGCCCGGGCTGGGGGCAAGCAGATACGCAGTATTTT.

CDR3 sequence (DNA): TGTGCCAGCCAAGACTTCCGAAGCTCTGGGGCCAACGTCCTGACTTTC. It codes for CASQDFRSSGANVLTF. The V and J genes are TRBV13 and TRBJ2-6, with D hard to call. Trimming removed 8 bases from V and 0 bases from J, with 14 bases in between. The CDR3 is 16 residues long. The germline CDR1 and CDR2 sequences are PRHDT and FYEKMQ (reference sequence). The full variable domain, completed using reference TRBV13 and TRBJ2-6, is AAGVIQSPRHLIKEKRETATLKCYPIPRHDTVYWYQQGPGQDPQFLISFYEKMQSDKGSIPDRFSAQQFSDYHSELNMSSLELGDSALYFCASQDFRSSGANVLTFGAGSRLTVL.

CDR3 DNA: TGTGCCAGCAGCCAAGGACGGTCAGGACAGCCCCAGCATTTT. Encoded protein: CASSQGRSGQPQHF. V is TRBV3-1 (or the pseudogene TRBV3-2) and J is TRBJ1-5, with D uncertain. The V end was cut by 1 base, the J end by 7 bases, with 11 bases between. The germline CDR1 and CDR2 sequences are LGHDT and YNNKEL (reference sequence). This CDR3 has 14 residues.

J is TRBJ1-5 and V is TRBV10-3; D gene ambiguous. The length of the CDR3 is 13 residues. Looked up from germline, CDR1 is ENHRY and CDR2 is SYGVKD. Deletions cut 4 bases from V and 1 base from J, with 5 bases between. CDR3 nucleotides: TGTGCCATCAGTGGAGGGAGCAATCAGCCCCAGCATTTT. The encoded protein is CAISGGSNQPQHF.

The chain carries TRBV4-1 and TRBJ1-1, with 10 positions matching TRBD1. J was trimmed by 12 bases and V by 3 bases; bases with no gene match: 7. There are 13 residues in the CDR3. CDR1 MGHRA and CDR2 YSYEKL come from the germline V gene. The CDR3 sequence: CASSQESGQGPFF. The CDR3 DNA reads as TGCGCCAGCAGCCAGGAGTCGGGACAGGGGCCTTTCTTT.

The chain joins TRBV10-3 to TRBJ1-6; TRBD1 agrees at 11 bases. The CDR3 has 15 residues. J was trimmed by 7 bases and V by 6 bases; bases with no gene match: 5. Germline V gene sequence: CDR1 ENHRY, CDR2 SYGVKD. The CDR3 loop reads CAIRAGQGDNSPLHF. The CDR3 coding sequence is TGTGCCATCAGAGCGGGACAGGGGGACAATTCACCCCTCCACTTT.

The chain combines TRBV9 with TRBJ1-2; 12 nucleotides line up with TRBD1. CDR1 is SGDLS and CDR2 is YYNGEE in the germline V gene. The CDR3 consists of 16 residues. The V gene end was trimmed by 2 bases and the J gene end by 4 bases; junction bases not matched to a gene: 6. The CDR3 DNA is TGTGCCAGCAGCGTCGGGACAGGGGGCTTTAGCTATGGCTACACCTTC. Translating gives CASSVGTGGFSYGYTF.

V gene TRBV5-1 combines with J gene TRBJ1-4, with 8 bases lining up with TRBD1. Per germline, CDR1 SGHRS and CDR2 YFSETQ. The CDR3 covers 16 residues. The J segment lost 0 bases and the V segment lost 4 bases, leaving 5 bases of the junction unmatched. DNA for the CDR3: TGCGCCAGCAGCCCGGGGACAGGTTCAACTAATGAAAAACTGTTTTTT. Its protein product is CASSPGTGSTNEKLFF.

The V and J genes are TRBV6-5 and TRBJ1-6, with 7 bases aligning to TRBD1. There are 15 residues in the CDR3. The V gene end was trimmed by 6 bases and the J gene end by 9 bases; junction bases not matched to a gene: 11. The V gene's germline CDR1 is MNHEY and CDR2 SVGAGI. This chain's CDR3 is CASSQTGRKISPLHF. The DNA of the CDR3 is TGTGCCAGCAGCCAGACAGGGAGGAAAATTTCACCCCTCCACTTT.

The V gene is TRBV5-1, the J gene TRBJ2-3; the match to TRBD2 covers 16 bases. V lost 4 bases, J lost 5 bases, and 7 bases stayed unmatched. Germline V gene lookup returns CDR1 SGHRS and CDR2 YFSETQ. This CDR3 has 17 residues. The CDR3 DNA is TGCGCCAGCAGCCCCGGGACTAGCGGGAGGGCCTTAGATACGCAGTATTTT. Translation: CASSPGTSGRALDTQYF.

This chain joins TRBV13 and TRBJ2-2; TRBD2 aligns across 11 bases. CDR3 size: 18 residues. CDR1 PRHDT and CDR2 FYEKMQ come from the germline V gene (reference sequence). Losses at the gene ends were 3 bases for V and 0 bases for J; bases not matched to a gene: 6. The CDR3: CASSFRPSGGTNTGELFF. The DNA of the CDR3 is TGTGCCAGCAGCTTCCGTCCTAGCGGGGGGACGAACACCGGGGAGCTGTTTTTT. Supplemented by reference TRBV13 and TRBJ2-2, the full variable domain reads AAGVIQSPRHLIKEKRETATLKCYPIPRHDTVYWYQQGPGQDPQFLISFYEKMQSDKGSIPDRFSAQQFSDYHSELNMSSLELGDSALYFCASSFRPSGGTNTGELFFGEGSRLTVL.

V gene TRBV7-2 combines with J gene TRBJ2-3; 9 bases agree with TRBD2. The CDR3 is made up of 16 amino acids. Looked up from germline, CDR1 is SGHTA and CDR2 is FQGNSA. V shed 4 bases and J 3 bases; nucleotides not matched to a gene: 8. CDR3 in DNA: TGTGCCAGCAGCTCCATTAGCGGGGGACGTACAGATACGCAGTATTTT. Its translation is CASSSISGGRTDTQYF.

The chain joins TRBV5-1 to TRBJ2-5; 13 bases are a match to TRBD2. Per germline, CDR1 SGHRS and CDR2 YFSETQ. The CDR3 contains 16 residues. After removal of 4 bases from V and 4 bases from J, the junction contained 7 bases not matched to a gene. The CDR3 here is CASSAGGLAGTETQYF. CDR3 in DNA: TGCGCCAGCAGCGCGGGGGGACTAGCGGGGACAGAGACCCAGTACTTC.

CDR3 coding DNA: TGTGCCAGCAGCTTATGGGCTAGCGGGAGTAATGAGCAGTTCTTC. Its translation: CASSLWASGSNEQFF. This chain links TRBV11-2 with TRBJ2-1, with 10 bases that match TRBD2. The V and J ends lost 2 bases and 7 bases, in that order; junction bases with no gene match: 5. The germline gives CDR1 SGHAT, CDR2 FQNNGV. This CDR3 region has 15 residues.

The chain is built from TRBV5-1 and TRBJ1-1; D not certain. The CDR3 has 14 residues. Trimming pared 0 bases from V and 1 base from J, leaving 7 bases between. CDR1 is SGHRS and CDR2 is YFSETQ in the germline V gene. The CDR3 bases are TGCGCCAGCAGCTTGGCATCCCCGAACACTGAAGCTTTCTTT. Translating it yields CASSLASPNTEAFF.